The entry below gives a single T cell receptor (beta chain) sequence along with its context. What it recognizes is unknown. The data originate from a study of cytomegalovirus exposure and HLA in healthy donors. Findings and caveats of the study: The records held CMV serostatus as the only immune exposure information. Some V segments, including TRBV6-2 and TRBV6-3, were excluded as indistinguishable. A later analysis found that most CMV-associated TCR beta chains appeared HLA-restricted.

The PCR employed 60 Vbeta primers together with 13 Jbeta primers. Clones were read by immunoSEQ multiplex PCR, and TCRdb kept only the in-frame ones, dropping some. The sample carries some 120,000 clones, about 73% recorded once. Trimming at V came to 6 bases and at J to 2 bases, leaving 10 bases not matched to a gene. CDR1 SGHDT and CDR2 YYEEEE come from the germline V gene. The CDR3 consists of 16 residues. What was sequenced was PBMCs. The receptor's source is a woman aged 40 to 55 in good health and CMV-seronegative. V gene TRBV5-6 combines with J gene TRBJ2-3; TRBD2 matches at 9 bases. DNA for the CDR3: TGTGCCAGCACCTTAGCGGGAGTCAAGGCCACAGATACGCAGTATTTT. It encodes CASTLAGVKATDTQYF.